A single sample gave rise to the 10 T cell receptor beta chains below, sequenced in a study of tumor and adjacent non-tumor tissue in lung cancer. RNA was extracted from bulk tissue without any cell sorting. Three rounds of nested PCR, following a modified ARM-PCR protocol, produced the TCRbeta library. Via MiXCR, TCRdb re-called the multiplex PCR reads, giving one row per CDR3 protein. The table lists over 110,000 distinct CDR3 sequences, approximately 66% of them singletons. Sequencing was performed on lung tumor tissue. The receptors stem from a man aged 55-75 years with small cell lung cancer.

This clonotype was recorded only once. One end of the junction does not line up with germline, which may come from a read error. The rearrangement uses TRBV29-1 and TRBJ2-1, with 8 bases fitting TRBD2. This CDR3 spans 11 amino acids. Germline V gene lookup returns CDR1 SQVTM and CDR2 ANQGSEA. The CDR3 is CSVAGTSSQFF. CDR3 nucleotides: TGTAGCGTTGCCGGGACTAGTTCTCAGTTCTTC.

This chain links TRBV20-1 with TRBJ2-1; D possibly corresponds to TRBD2 (6 bases). Trimming removed 0 bases from V and 8 bases from J, with 20 bases in between. Looked up from germline, CDR1 is DFQATT and CDR2 is SNEGSKA (reference sequence). The CDR3 length is 16 residues. CDR3 region: CSARDEVGGLPDEQFF. CDR3 DNA: TGCAGTGCTAGAGATGAAGTGGGAGGACTTCCGGATGAGCAGTTCTTC.

On this clonotype: Since a much larger clone is just one base distant, this may be a read error. The V call is TRBV12-3 or TRBV12-4, the J call TRBJ1-5; D remains ambiguous. V was cut by 5 bases and J by 2 bases, with 10 bases left in between. This CDR3 has 14 residues. The CDR3 DNA reads as TGTGCCAGCAGTGCAGAGGGTGGCAATCAGCCCCAGCATTTT. This codes for CASSAEGGNQPQHF.

A note on this clonotype: A read error may account for a junction end that differs from germline. This chain joins TRBV29-1 and TRBJ2-1, with D unresolved. Germline loops: CDR1 SQVTM, CDR2 ANQGSEA. The CDR3 has 14 residues. CDR3 sequence (DNA): TGCAGCGTTGAGGACCCTATATGGTCCGGTGAGCAGTTGTTC. Protein sequence: CSVEDPIWSGEQLF.

V and J are TRBV20-1 and TRBJ2-3; D unclear. The last part of the DNA fits TRBJ1-5 better; the J call may be wrong. The CDR3 totals 13 residues. The germline V gene has CDR1 DFQATT and CDR2 SNEGSKA (reference sequence). CDR3 sequence (DNA): TGCAGTGCTAGACAATTGTACACCGATACGCAGCATTTT. Its protein is CSARQLYTDTQHF.

With respect to this clonotype: The CDR3 does not close with the conserved phenylalanine or tryptophan, likely indicating a read error. The chain employs TRBV4-1 and TRBJ1-3, with a possible D match to TRBD1 (6 bases). This CDR3 comprises 18 residues. Germline CDR1 is MGHRA and CDR2 is YSYEKL. V was cut by 3 bases and J by 0 bases, with 18 bases left in between. CDR3 DNA: TGCGCCAGCAGCCAGCTAATAGGTCAAGGGGGCTCTGGAAACACCATATATCTT. Its translation: CASSQLIGQGGSGNTIYL.

Points on this clonotype: A read error may explain this, as a much larger clone is one base away. The chain links TRBV6-1 to TRBJ2-7; tentatively, D is TRBD2 (6 bases). Germline V gives CDR1 MNHNS, CDR2 SASEGT. The CDR3 sequence is 13 residues long. Here the CDR3 reads CASSRRESYGQYF. DNA for the CDR3: TGTGCCAGCAGCCGGAGGGAATCCTACGGGCAGTACTTC.

To note about this clonotype: No conserved phenylalanine or tryptophan ends this CDR3, so it is likely a read error. The V and J genes are TRBV6-2 or TRBV6-3 and TRBJ1-1; D gene unclear. CDR1 MNHEY and CDR2 SVGEGT come from the germline V gene. The CDR3 totals 15 residues. The V end lost 8 bases, the J end lost 1 base, and 17 bases lay between the germline ends. The CDR3 loop reads CASLLGPIWNTEAFL. CDR3 in DNA: TGTGCCAGCCTATTGGGTCCGATATGGAACACTGAAGCTTTCCTT.

This clonotype occurred a few times. A much larger clone sits a single nucleotide away, making a read error possible. The chain is built from TRBV11-3 and TRBJ1-1; 7 positions agree with TRBD1. From germline, CDR1 is SGHNT and CDR2 YENEEA. This CDR3 comprises 13 residues. The CDR3 nucleotides are TGTGTCAGCAGCTCCGAAGGGGGCACTGGAGCTTTCTTT. Protein sequence: CVSSSEGGTGAFF.

About this clonotype itself: A single base separates this from a much larger clone, so it may be a read error. V gene TRBV20-1 combines with J gene TRBJ2-1; the match to TRBD1 covers 7 bases. The CDR3 runs 14 residues. Unmatched junction bases numbered 7, after V lost 5 bases and J lost 3 bases. Per the germline V gene, CDR1 is DFQATT and CDR2 is SNEGSKA (reference sequence). The CDR3 DNA follows: TGCAGTGCTCGATTAGACAGGGTCTACAATGAGCAGTTCTTC. It specifies CSARLDRVYNEQFF.